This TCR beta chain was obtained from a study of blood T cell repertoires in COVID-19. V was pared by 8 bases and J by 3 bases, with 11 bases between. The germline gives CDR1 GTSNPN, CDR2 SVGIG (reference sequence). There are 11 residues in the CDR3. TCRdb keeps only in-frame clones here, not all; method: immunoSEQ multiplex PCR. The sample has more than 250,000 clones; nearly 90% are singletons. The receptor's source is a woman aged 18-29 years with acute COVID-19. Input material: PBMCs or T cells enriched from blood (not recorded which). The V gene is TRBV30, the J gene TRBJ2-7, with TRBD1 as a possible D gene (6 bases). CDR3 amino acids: CAGQTLYEQYF. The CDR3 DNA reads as TGTGCCGGACAGACACTCTACGAGCAGTACTTC.